Shown below are 25 T cell receptor beta chains from a single sample sequenced in a study of blood T cell repertoires in COVID-19 (TCRdb year 2020). Library generation was performed with the immunoSEQ multiplex PCR assay. Entries here come from immuneACCESS through TCRdb and include only in-frame sequences with V and J called. Some clones fail to appear in such tables; in the studies checked, an unresolved V gene covers under half of the shortfall, and the cause of the remainder is unknown. This sample lists a few hundred thousand clones; around 82% were detected once. Approximately 4.6% of the sample rests with the top ten. The sequencing input was PBMCs or T cells enriched from blood (not recorded which). All receptors derive from a man aged 25 to 40 with acute COVID-19.

This sequence joins TRBV7-3 and TRBJ2-7, with 7 bases aligning to TRBD1. The CDR3 contains 14 residues. Trimming at V came to 3 bases and at J to 2 bases, leaving 4 bases not matched to a gene. The germline gives CDR1 SGHTA, CDR2 FQGTGA. Here the CDR3 reads CASSFTGTAYEQYF. The CDR3 nucleotides are TGTGCCAGCAGCTTTACCGGGACAGCCTACGAGCAGTACTTC.

The chain links TRBV7-9 to TRBJ1-4; D not resolved. The germline V gene encodes CDR1 SEHNR and CDR2 FQNEAQ (reference sequence). The V and J ends lost 2 bases and 5 bases respectively, with 18 bases between them. The CDR3 spans 17 residues. This chain's CDR3 is CASSLIQSSGFNEKLFF. DNA for the CDR3: TGTGCCAGCAGCTTAATCCAGTCCTCGGGGTTCAATGAAAAACTGTTTTTT.

The chain carries TRBV24-1 and TRBJ1-2, with TRBD1 identical over 7 bases. The CDR3 spans 15 residues. J lost 4 bases, V lost 2 bases, and 6 bases had no gene match. CDR1 and CDR2 from the germline V gene are KGHDR and SFDVKD. The CDR3 loop reads CATSDWDRPLYGYTF. The CDR3 DNA is TGTGCCACCAGTGATTGGGACAGACCTCTCTATGGCTACACCTTC.

This clone was seen more than once but under ten times. The genes are TRBV6-6 and TRBJ1-2; TRBD1 aligns across 11 bases. The V segment lost 6 bases and the J segment 3 bases; nucleotides outside the gene matches: 6. The CDR3 consists of 15 residues. Germline V gene lookup returns CDR1 MNHNY and CDR2 SVGAGI (reference sequence). CDR3 bases: TGTGCCAGCAGAAGGACAGGGGGCGCCGACTATGGCTACACCTTC. This sequence encodes CASRRTGGADYGYTF.

CDR3: CATSDPDRNYGYTF. CDR3 in DNA: TGTGCCACCAGTGATCCCGACAGAAACTATGGCTACACCTTC. This chain uses TRBV24-1 with TRBJ1-2, with a possible D match to TRBD1 (5 bases). The ends were cut back, 3 bases at V and 2 bases at J, with 9 bases in the middle. This CDR3 has 14 residues. CDR1 is KGHDR and CDR2 is SFDVKD in the germline V gene.

This clone appeared a single time. The chain uses TRBV9 and TRBJ1-5; D perhaps matches TRBD1 (5 bases). In germline, CDR1 is SGDLS, CDR2 YYNGEE. The CDR3 runs 16 residues. V was cut by 3 bases and J by 1 base, with 14 bases left in between. CDR3: CASSADDSRSNQPQHF. The CDR3 DNA reads TGTGCCAGCAGCGCCGATGACAGTCGAAGCAATCAGCCCCAGCATTTT.

The chain links TRBV7-2 to TRBJ1-5; D gene uncertain. Germline V lookup: CDR1 SGHTA, CDR2 FQGNSA. V lost 5 bases and J 5 bases, leaving 7 bases between the germline ends. The CDR3 extends over 12 amino acids. DNA for the CDR3: TGTGCCAGCAGCCTCGGTTATCAGCCCCAGCATTTT. Protein: CASSLGYQPQHF.

The chain uses TRBV5-4 and TRBJ1-1; D might be TRBD1 (6 bases). The germline V and J ends were trimmed by 4 bases and 4 bases, with 11 bases remaining between them. Germline CDR1 SGHNT, CDR2 YYREEE (reference sequence). This CDR3 is 13 amino acids long. The CDR3 coding sequence is TGTGCCAGCAGCCCCCGACAGGTCACTGAAGCTTTCTTT. Its translation is CASSPRQVTEAFF.

The chain carries TRBV10-3 and TRBJ1-1; D not certain. CDR3 size: 16 residues. Deletions cut 6 bases from V and 2 bases from J, with 19 bases between. The germline CDR1 and CDR2 sequences are ENHRY and SYGVKD. This chain's CDR3 is CAIRASTPGINTEAFF. The CDR3 DNA is TGTGCCATCAGGGCCTCCACCCCGGGAATAAACACTGAAGCTTTCTTT.

This chain connects TRBV5-1 to TRBJ1-5, with 10 bases that match TRBD1. The CDR3 has 18 amino acids. Unmatched junction bases numbered 11, after V lost 2 bases and J lost 3 bases. From germline, CDR1 is SGHRS and CDR2 YFSETQ. Here the CDR3 DNA reads TGCGCCAGCAGCTTTCCGACAGGGGGCTTCCCCTACAATCAGCCCCAGCATTTT. Its translation: CASSFPTGGFPYNQPQHF.

This chain joins TRBV3-1 (or the pseudogene TRBV3-2) and TRBJ2-3, with D possibly TRBD2 on 7 matching bases. CDR3 length: 16 amino acids. Germline V CDR1 and CDR2: LGHDT, YNNKEL (reference sequence). Trimming shortened V by 1 base and J by 6 bases, and 17 bases separated the two germline ends. CDR3 residues: CASSQVGGPALDTQYF. The CDR3 coding sequence is TGTGCCAGCAGCCAAGTCGGGGGGCCCGCCTTGGATACGCAGTATTTT.

This sequence joins TRBV19 and TRBJ1-2; D perhaps matches TRBD1 (6 bases). Germline loops: CDR1 LNHDA, CDR2 SQIVND (reference sequence). The CDR3 consists of 15 residues. V lost 5 bases to trimming and J lost 7 bases, with 20 bases between them. DNA of the CDR3: TGTGCCAGTAGTTCCTTATTACAGGGCCATGGTGGCTACACCTTC. Amino acid sequence: CASSSLLQGHGGYTF.

This clone was counted at least ten times. The rearrangement links TRBV7-2 to TRBJ1-6; D call uncertain. Germline lookup yields CDR1 SGHTA and CDR2 FQGNSA. V shed 1 base and J shed 5 bases, with 18 bases lying between them. The CDR3 sequence is 18 residues long. The CDR3 region is CASSLGGWGARNNSPLHF. CDR3 DNA sequence: TGTGCCAGCAGCTTAGGAGGTTGGGGAGCGCGTAATAATTCACCCCTCCACTTT.

The chain carries TRBV13 and TRBJ1-6; the match to TRBD1 covers 7 bases. The CDR3 is 15 residues long. Unmatched junction bases numbered 6, after V lost 3 bases and J lost 7 bases. Germline loops: CDR1 PRHDT, CDR2 FYEKMQ (reference sequence). The CDR3 sequence: CASSFQTGRNSPLHF. The CDR3 DNA sequence: TGTGCCAGCAGCTTCCAGACAGGGAGAAATTCACCCCTCCACTTT.

This chain links TRBV18 with TRBJ2-3; tentative D call: TRBD1 (5 bases). Germline V gene data show CDR1 as KGHSH and CDR2 as LQKENI. Trimming shortened V by 6 bases and J by 5 bases, and 12 bases separated the two germline ends. The CDR3 extends over 13 amino acids. CDR3 amino acids: CASSKTGVDTQYF. The CDR3 DNA reads TGTGCCAGCTCGAAAACAGGTGTAGATACGCAGTATTTT.

This rearrangement joins TRBV5-4 to TRBJ2-7, with a tentative D call TRBD1 (5 bases). CDR3 length: 12 residues. In germline, CDR1 is SGHNT, CDR2 YYREEE (reference sequence). Trimming took 1 base from V and 3 from J, leaving 5 bases between them. The CDR3 DNA sequence: TGTGCCAGCAGCTTGCAGGGCTACGAGCAGTACTTC. It codes for CASSLQGYEQYF.

This clone was detected a few times. This chain uses TRBV27 with TRBJ1-4, with D possibly being TRBD1 (6 bases). Germline-derived CDR1 and CDR2 are MNHEY and SMNVEV (reference sequence). Trimming cost V 6 bases and J 8 bases, with 13 bases left between them. There are 13 residues in the CDR3. CDR3 nucleotides: TGTGCCAGCAGAAACAGGGCCCGGGAAAAACTGTTTTTT. Translation: CASRNRAREKLFF.

This rearrangement joins TRBV6-4 to TRBJ1-1; D not resolved. The CDR3 sequence is 13 residues long. Trimming took off 5 bases at V and 4 bases at J, with 11 bases between the two ends. CDR1 and CDR2 from the germline V gene are MRHNA and SNTAGT. The CDR3 sequence is CASSSHEGTEAFF. The CDR3 region has the DNA TGTGCCAGCAGTTCTCACGAGGGCACTGAAGCTTTCTTT.

This rearrangement joins TRBV7-9 to TRBJ1-5; D is perhaps TRBD1 (5 bases). Germline CDR1 is SEHNR and CDR2 is FQNEAQ (reference sequence). The germline V and J ends were trimmed by 5 bases and 6 bases, with 8 bases remaining between them. The length of the CDR3 is 12 residues. CDR3 residues: CASSNGGQPQHF. CDR3 nucleotide sequence: TGTGCCAGCAGCAACGGGGGTCAGCCCCAGCATTTT.

The chain is built from TRBV5-4 and TRBJ2-3, with D tentatively TRBD1 (5 bases). Germline lookup yields CDR1 SGHNT and CDR2 YYREEE (reference sequence). The CDR3 loop spans 14 amino acids. V was trimmed by 3 bases and J by 1 base, leaving 9 bases between them. CDR3 coding DNA: TGTGCCAGCAGCTCCAGGGTCGGCACAGATACGCAGTATTTT. This gives the protein CASSSRVGTDTQYF. Supplemented by reference TRBV5-4 and TRBJ2-3, the full variable domain reads ETGVTQSPTHLIKTRGQQVTLRCSSQSGHNTVSWYQQALGQGPQFIFQYYREEENGRGNFPPRFSGLQFPNYSSELNVNALELDDSALYLCASSSRVGTDTQYFGPGTRLTVL.

This clone has only one observation. The chain couples TRBV3-1 (or the pseudogene TRBV3-2) to TRBJ1-6, with 12 bases that match TRBD1. The germline CDR1 and CDR2 sequences are LGHDT and YNNKEL (reference sequence). The CDR3 consists of 14 residues. V lost 5 bases and J lost 10; bases outside the gene matches: 3. The CDR3, as DNA: TGTGCCAGCAGCTTTGGGACAGGGGGCTCACCCCTCCACTTT. As protein: CASSFGTGGSPLHF.

The rearrangement links TRBV10-3 to TRBJ2-5; TRBD2 matches at 7 bases. Germline V lookup: CDR1 ENHRY, CDR2 SYGVKD. The trim removed 10 bases at V and 2 bases at J, leaving 13 bases unmatched. CDR3 size: 15 residues. The CDR3 DNA sequence: TGTGCCACCTCTTCCCTTCAAGCGGGGCAAGAGACCCAGTACTTC. It is translated as CATSSLQAGQETQYF.

J is TRBJ2-3 and V is TRBV27; TRBD2 aligns across 9 bases. CDR3 size: 13 residues. CDR1 is MNHEY and CDR2 is SMNVEV in the germline V gene (reference sequence). J was trimmed by 3 bases and V by 7 bases; bases with no gene match: 2. DNA of the CDR3: TGTGCCAGCACTCTAGCGGGGACAGATACGCAGTATTTT. Translation: CASTLAGTDTQYF.

The CDR3 DNA reads as TGTGCCAGCAGCTTGGGTGACAGGGTAGTTCCAGAAGCTTTCTTT. Its translation is CASSLGDRVVPEAFF. The chain is built from TRBV5-5 and TRBJ1-1; 7 bases map to TRBD1. Germline loops: CDR1 SGHKS, CDR2 YYEKEE (reference sequence). The CDR3 contains 15 residues. V shed 0 bases, J shed 8 bases, and the junction held 10 bases outside the gene matches. Full variable domain (outside the CDR3, taken from reference TRBV5-5 and TRBJ1-1): DAGVTQSPTHLIKTRGQQVTLRCSPISGHKSVSWYQQVLGQGPQFIFQYYEKEERGRGNFPDRFSARQFPNYSSELNVNALLLGDSALYLCASSLGDRVVPEAFFGQGTRLTVV.

The chain uses TRBV27 and TRBJ2-2; maybe TRBD1 (6 bases). Germline V gene sequence: CDR1 MNHEY, CDR2 SMNVEV (reference sequence). V lost 6 bases and J lost 2, with 16 bases in between. The CDR3 contains 16 residues. The CDR3 protein is CASRVGDNPNTGELFF. The DNA for the CDR3 is TGTGCCAGCAGGGTCGGGGACAACCCAAACACCGGGGAGCTGTTTTTT.